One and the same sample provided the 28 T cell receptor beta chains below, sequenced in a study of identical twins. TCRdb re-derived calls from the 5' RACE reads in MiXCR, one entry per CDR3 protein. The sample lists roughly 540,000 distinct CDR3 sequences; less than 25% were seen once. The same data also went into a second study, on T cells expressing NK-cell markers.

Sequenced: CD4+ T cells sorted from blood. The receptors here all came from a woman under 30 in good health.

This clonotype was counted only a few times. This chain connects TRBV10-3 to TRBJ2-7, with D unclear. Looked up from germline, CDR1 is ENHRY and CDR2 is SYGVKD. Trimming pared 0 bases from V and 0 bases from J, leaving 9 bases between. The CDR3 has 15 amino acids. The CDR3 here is CAISESGYNSYEQYF. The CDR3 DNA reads TGTGCCATCAGTGAGTCGGGATACAACTCCTACGAGCAGTACTTC.

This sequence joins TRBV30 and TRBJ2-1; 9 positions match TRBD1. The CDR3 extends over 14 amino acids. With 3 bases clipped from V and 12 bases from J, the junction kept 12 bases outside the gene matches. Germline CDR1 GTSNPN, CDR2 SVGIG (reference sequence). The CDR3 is CAWRETGGGFVQFF. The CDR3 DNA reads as TGTGCCTGGAGGGAGACAGGGGGGGGTTTCGTGCAGTTCTTC.

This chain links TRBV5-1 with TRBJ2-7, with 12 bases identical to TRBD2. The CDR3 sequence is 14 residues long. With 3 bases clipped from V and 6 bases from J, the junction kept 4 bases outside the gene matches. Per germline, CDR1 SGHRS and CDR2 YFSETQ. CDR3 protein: CASSSSGGAGEQYF. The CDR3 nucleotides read TGCGCCAGCAGCTCTAGCGGGGGGGCAGGCGAGCAGTACTTC.

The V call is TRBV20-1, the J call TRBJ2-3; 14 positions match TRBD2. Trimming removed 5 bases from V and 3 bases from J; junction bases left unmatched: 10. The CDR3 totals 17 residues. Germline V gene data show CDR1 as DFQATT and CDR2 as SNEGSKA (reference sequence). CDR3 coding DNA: TGCAGTGCTCCGAACCCGACTAGCGGGAGGGGAACAGATACGCAGTATTTT. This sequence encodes CSAPNPTSGRGTDTQYF.

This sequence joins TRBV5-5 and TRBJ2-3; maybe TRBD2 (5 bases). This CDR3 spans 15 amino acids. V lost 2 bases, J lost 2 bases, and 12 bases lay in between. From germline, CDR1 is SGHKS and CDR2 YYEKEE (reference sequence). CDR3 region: CASSFKRLLTDTQYF. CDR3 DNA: TGTGCCAGCAGCTTTAAAAGACTACTCACAGATACGCAGTATTTT.

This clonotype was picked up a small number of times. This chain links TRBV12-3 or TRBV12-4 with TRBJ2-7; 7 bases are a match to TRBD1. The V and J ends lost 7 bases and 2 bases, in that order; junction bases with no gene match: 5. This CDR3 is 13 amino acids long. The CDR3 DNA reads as TGTGCCAGCACCCGGGACAGCACCTACGAGCAGTACTTC. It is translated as CASTRDSTYEQYF.

CDR3 coding DNA: TGTGCCAGCCTTCGGTCTGGCGGGTATCAGCCCCAGCATTTT. Translation: CASLRSGGYQPQHF. The genes are TRBV19 and TRBJ1-5; the D is unclear. CDR3 length: 14 amino acids. Deletions cut 9 bases from V and 5 bases from J, with 17 bases between. Germline V lookup: CDR1 LNHDA, CDR2 SQIVND (reference sequence).

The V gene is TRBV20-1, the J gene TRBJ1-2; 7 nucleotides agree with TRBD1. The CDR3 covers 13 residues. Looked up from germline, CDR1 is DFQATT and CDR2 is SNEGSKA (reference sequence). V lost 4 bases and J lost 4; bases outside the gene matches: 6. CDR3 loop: CSATRGGRYGYTF. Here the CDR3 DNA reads TGCAGTGCTACCAGGGGGGGACGCTATGGCTACACCTTC.

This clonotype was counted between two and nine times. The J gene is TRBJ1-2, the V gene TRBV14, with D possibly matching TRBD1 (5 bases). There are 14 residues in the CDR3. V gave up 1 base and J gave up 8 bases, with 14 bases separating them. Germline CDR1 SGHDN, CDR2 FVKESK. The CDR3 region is CASSQVGTASGYTF. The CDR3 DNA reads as TGTGCCAGCAGCCAAGTTGGGACGGCGTCGGGCTACACCTTC.

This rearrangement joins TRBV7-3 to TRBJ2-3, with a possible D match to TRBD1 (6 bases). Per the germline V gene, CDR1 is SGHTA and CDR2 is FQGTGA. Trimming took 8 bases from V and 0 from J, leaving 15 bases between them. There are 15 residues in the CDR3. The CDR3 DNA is TGTGCCAGCTCCCAAACAGGGCCGAGCACAGATACGCAGTATTTT. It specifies CASSQTGPSTDTQYF. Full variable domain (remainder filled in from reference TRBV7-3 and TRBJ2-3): GAGVSQTPSNKVTEKGKYVELRCDPISGHTALYWYRQSLGQGPEFLIYFQGTGAADDSGLPNDRFFAVRPEGSVSTLKIQRTERGDSAVYLCASSQTGPSTDTQYFGPGTRLTVL.

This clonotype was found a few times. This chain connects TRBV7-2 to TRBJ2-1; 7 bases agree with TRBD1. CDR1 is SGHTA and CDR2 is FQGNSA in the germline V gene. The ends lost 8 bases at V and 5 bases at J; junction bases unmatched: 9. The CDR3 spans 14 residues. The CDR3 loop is CASGVGTVDNEQFF. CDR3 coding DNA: TGTGCCAGCGGAGTCGGGACAGTGGACAATGAGCAGTTCTTC.

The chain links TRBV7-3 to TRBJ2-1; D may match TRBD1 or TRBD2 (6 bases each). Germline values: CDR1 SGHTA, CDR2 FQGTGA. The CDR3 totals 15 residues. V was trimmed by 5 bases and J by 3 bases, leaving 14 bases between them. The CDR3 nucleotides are TGTGCCAGCAGCCTAGGGGGGCAGCTCTACAATGAGCAGTTCTTC. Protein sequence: CASSLGGQLYNEQFF. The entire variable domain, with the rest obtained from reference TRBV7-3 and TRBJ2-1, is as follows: GAGVSQTPSNKVTEKGKYVELRCDPISGHTALYWYRQSLGQGPEFLIYFQGTGAADDSGLPNDRFFAVRPEGSVSTLKIQRTERGDSAVYLCASSLGGQLYNEQFFGPGTRLTVL.

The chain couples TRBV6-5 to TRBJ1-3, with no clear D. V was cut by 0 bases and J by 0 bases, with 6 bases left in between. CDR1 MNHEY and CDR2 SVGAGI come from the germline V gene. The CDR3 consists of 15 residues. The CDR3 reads CASSYSADSGNTIYF. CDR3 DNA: TGTGCCAGCAGTTACTCCGCCGACTCTGGAAACACCATATATTTT.

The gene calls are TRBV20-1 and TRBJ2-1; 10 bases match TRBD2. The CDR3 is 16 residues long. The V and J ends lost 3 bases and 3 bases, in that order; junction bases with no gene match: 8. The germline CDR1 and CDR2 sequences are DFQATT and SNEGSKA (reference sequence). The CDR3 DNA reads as TGCAGTGCTAGTCCAAGTCGGACTAGCGGCTACAATGAGCAGTTCTTC. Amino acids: CSASPSRTSGYNEQFF.

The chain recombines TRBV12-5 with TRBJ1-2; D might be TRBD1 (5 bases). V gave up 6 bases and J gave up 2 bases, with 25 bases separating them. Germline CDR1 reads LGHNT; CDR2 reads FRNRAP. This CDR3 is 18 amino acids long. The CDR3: CASGPNTQGPDSNYGYTF. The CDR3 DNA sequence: TGTGCTAGTGGCCCTAATACTCAGGGCCCCGACAGCAACTATGGCTACACCTTC.

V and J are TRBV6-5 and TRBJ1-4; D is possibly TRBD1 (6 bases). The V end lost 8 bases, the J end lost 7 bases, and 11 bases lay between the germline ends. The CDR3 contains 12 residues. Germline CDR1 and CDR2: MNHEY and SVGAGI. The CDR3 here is CASGQGFEKLFF. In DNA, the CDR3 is TGTGCCAGCGGCCAGGGGTTTGAAAAACTGTTTTTT.

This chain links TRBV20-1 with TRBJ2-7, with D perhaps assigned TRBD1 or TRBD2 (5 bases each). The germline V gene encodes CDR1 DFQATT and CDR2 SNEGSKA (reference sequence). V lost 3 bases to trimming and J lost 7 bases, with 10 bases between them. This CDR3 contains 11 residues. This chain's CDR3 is CSASGTSEQYF. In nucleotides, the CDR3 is TGCAGTGCTAGTGGGACGAGTGAGCAGTACTTC.

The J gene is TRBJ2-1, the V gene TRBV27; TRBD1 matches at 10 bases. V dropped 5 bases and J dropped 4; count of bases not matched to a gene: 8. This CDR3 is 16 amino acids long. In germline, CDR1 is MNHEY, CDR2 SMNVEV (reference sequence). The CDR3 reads CASSESTGGKYNEQFF. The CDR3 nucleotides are TGTGCCAGCAGTGAATCGACAGGGGGCAAGTACAATGAGCAGTTCTTC.

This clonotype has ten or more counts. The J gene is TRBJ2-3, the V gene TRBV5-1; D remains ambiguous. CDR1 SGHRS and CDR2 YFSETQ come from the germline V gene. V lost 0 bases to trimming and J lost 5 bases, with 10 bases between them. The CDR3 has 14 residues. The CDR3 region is CASSLALVLDTQYF. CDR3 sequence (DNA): TGCGCCAGCAGCTTGGCACTCGTTTTAGATACGCAGTATTTT.

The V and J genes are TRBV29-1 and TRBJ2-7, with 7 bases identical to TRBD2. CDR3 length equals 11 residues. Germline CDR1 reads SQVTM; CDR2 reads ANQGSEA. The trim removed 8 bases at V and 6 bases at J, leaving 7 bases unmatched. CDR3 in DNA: TGCAGCATTGGGGGGGTAACCGAGCAGTACTTC. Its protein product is CSIGGVTEQYF.

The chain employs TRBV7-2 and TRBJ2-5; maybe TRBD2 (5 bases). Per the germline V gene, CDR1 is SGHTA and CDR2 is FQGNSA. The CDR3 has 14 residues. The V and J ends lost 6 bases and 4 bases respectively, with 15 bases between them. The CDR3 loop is CASRQTRGTETQYF. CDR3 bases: TGTGCCAGCAGACAAACTAGAGGAACAGAGACCCAGTACTTC.

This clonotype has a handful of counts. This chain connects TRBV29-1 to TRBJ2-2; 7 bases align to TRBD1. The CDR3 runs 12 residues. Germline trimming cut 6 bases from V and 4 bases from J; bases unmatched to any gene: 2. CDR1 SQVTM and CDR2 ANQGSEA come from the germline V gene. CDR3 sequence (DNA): TGCAGCGTGGGACAGCGCACCGGGGAGCTGTTTTTT. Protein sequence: CSVGQRTGELFF.

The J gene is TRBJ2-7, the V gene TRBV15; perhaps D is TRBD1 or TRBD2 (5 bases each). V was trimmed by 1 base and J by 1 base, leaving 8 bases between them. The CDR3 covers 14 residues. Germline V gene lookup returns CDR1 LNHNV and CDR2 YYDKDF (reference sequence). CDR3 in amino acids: CATSRGDGSYEQYF. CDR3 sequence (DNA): TGTGCCACCAGCAGAGGGGACGGATCCTACGAGCAGTACTTC.

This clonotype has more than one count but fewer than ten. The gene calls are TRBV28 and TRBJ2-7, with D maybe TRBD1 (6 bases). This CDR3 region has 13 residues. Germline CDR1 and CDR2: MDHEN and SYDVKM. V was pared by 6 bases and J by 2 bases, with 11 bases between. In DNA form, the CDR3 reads TGTGCCAGCAGCAAGGACAGTACCTACGAGCAGTACTTC. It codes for CASSKDSTYEQYF.

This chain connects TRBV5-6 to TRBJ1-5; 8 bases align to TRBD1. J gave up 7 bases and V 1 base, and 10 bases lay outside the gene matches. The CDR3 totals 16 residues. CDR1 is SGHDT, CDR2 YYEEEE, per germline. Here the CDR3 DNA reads TGTGCCAGCAGCTTGCGGACAGGGAAAGGGGCCCAGCCCCAGCATTTT. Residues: CASSLRTGKGAQPQHF. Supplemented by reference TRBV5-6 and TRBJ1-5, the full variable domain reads DAGVTQSPTHLIKTRGQQVTLRCSPKSGHDTVSWYQQALGQGPQFIFQYYEEEERQRGNFPDRFSGHQFPNYSSELNVNALLLGDSALYLCASSLRTGKGAQPQHFGDGTRLSIL.

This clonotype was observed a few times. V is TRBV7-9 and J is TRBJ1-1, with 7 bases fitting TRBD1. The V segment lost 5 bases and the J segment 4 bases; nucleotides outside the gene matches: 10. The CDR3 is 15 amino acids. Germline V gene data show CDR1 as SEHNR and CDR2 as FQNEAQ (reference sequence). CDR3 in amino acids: CASSRQGLSSTEAFF. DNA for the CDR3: TGTGCCAGCAGCCGACAGGGATTGTCGAGCACTGAAGCTTTCTTT.

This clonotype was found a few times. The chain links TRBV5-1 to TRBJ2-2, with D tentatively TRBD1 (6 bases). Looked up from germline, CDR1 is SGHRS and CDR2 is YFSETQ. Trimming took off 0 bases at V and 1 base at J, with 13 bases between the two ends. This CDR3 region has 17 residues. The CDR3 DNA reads TGCGCCAGCAGCTTGGCTACAGGGTCGGGGAACACCGGGGAGCTGTTTTTT. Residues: CASSLATGSGNTGELFF. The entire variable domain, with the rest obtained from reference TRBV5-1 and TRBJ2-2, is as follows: KAGVTQTPRYLIKTRGQQVTLSCSPISGHRSVSWYQQTPGQGLQFLFEYFSETQRNKGNFPGRFSGRQFSNSRSEMNVSTLELGDSALYLCASSLATGSGNTGELFFGEGSRLTVL.

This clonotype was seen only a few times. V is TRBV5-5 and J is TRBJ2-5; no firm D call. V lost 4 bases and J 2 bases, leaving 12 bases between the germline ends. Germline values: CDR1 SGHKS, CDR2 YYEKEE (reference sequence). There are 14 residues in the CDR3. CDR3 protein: CASSGMETQETQYF. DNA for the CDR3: TGTGCCAGCAGCGGGATGGAGACGCAAGAGACCCAGTACTTC.